This entry is about one TCR beta chain. Looked up from germline, CDR1 is MGHRA and CDR2 is YSYEKL. V was shortened by 2 bases and J by 3 bases, with 13 bases between the two germline ends. The CDR3 spans 15 residues. These data come from a study of sequential checkpoint blockade in melanoma. The method was immunoSEQ multiplex PCR; TCRdb's version includes in-frame clones alone and lacks a portion of them. Here the sample spans about 38,000 clones, over 75% being singletons. Specified treatment: randomized to nivolumab then ipilimumab (arm A) or the reverse (arm B). None of the patients previously received DNA-damaging chemotherapy. PBMC sorting kept live CD3+CD8+ cells without CD19 or CD56.

This clonotype was obtained from a human donor with melanoma. The chain combines TRBV4-1 with TRBJ1-1, with D maybe TRBD1 (5 bases). The sequences come from CD8+ T cells sorted from blood (inferred from file names), collected from a patient given nivolumab and ipilimumab in sequence. CDR3 sequence reads: CASSQYPMTDTEAFF. In DNA, the CDR3 is TGCGCCAGCAGCCAATACCCCATGACAGACACTGAAGCTTTCTTT.